This entry concerns a single T cell receptor (beta chain). Its antigen remains unidentified. The data belong to a study of a mutant IDH1 vaccine in newly diagnosed glioma. Study-wide context: Weeks 1, 3, 5, 7, 11, 15, 19 and 23 were when patients received their eight vaccinations. Vaccines were first given 4-6 weeks after radiotherapy alone, or with temozolomide cycles.

After removal of 2 bases from V and 4 bases from J, the junction contained 6 bases not matched to a gene. The CDR3 loop spans 15 amino acids. The germline V gene encodes CDR1 SGHVS and CDR2 FQNEAQ. Sequenced by immunoSEQ multiplex PCR; TCRdb stores in-frame clones only, minus some. The sample consists of tens of thousands of clones, roughly 83% of them appearing once. Time point denoted: week 5, during vaccination. Vaccination comprised doses that each held 300 ug of mutant IDH1 20-mer peptide, plus topical imiquimod. Every donor had a new WHO grade 3 or 4 astrocytoma that was IDH1-mutant, with loss of nuclear ATRX.

This sequence joins TRBV7-8 and TRBJ2-7; TRBD1 agrees at 9 bases. The origin of this receptor is a man aged 25 to 40 with glioma. The sample was PBMCs, taken from a glioma patient whose treatment included an IDH1 peptide vaccine. Written as DNA, the CDR3 is TGTGCCAGCAGCTTACGTTGGACAGGGGAGTACGAGCAGTACTTC. Translated, it gives CASSLRWTGEYEQYF. The complete variable domain, with remaining parts taken from reference TRBV7-8 and TRBJ2-7, reads GAGVSQSPRYKVAKRGQDVALRCDPISGHVSLFWYQQALGQGPEFLTYFQNEAQLDKSGLPSDRFFAERPEGSVSTLKIQRTQQEDSAVYLCASSLRWTGEYEQYFGPGTRLTVT.